These T cell receptor beta chains were read from a single sample in a study of blood T cell repertoires in COVID-19. The repertoire was sequenced with immunoSEQ multiplex PCR; TCRdb's copy has only in-frame clones and lacks some. The sample has some 100,000 clones, 70% to 90% seen once; the top ten hold approximately 2%. The sample consisted of peripheral blood. These receptors originate from a man in his forties or fifties with COVID-19, enrolled during active disease. CDR3s include the opening cysteine and the closing phenylalanine or tryptophan. A D gene is named only where the DNA matches it firmly. The size of a clone is reported for some rows only, either as once, few or many, or as a class for expanded clones.

>TRBJ2-3|NA|NA|TRBV4-2
TGTGCCAGCAGCCAAAGGCGGGGCAGGGTCACAGATACGCAGTATTTT
CASSQRRGRVTDTQYF
>TRBJ2-7|NA|NA|TRBV21-1
TGTGCCAGCAGCACCTACCGGACAGGGACCTCCTACGAGCAGTACTTC
CASSTYRTGTSYEQYF
>TRBJ1-1|TRBD1|NA|TRBV28
TGTGCCAGCAGTTTACCTAAGGCCCGGACAGGGTTGGAAGACACTGAAGCTTTCTTT
CASSLPKARTGLEDTEAFF
>TRBJ2-1|TRBD2|NA|TRBV5-1
TGCGCCAGCAGCTTGGCACTAGCGGGGGACAATGAGCAGTTCTTC
CASSLALAGDNEQFF
>TRBJ1-5|NA|NA|TRBV11-2
TGTGCCAGCAGCTTAGACGGGGGAGCGAATCAGCCCCAGCATTTT
CASSLDGGANQPQHF
>TRBJ1-6|NA|NA|TRBV5-1
TGCGCCAGCAGCTTGGCCGGGAGCTATAATTCACCCCTCCACTTT
CASSLAGSYNSPLHF
>TRBJ1-3|NA|NA|TRBV2
TGTGCCAGCAGTCGGGGATGGAGGAACTCTGGAAACACCATATATTTT
CASSRGWRNSGNTIYF
>TRBJ2-7|NA|once|TRBV11-2
TGTGCCAGCAGCCCCGACAGATCCTACGAGCAGTACTTC
CASSPDRSYEQYF
>TRBJ2-3|TRBD2|few|TRBV4-2
TGTGCCAGCAGCCAAGAAGCGGGGGGGCCAGATACGCAGTATTTT
CASSQEAGGPDTQYF
>TRBJ2-3|NA|NA|TRBV7-5
TGTGCCAGAAGCTTACCTAGGCCCCAGCTAGGGCAGTATTTT
CARSLPRPQLGQYF
>TRBJ1-2|NA|NA|TRBV15
TGTGCCACCAGCACATCAGGGGCGAGCGGCTACACCTTC
CATSTSGASGYTF
>TRBJ2-1|TRBD2|NA|TRBV2
TGTGCCAGCAGTGGCCAAGCGGGAATTAGCAATGAGCAGTTCTTC
CASSGQAGISNEQFF
>TRBJ2-3|NA|NA|TRBV7-2
TGTGCCAGCAGCAACCGACAGGCTGAGGGCACAGATACGCAGTATTTT
CASSNRQAEGTDTQYF
>TRBJ1-5|NA|few|TRBV20-1
TGCAGTGCTAGGGTCAGGAAGGCCCAGCATTTT
CSARVRKAQHF
>TRBJ2-7|TRBD1|few|TRBV15
TGTGCCACCAGCAGAGAGTGGACAGGGGTTACCTACGAGCAGTACTTC
CATSREWTGVTYEQYF
>TRBJ2-5|TRBD1|once|TRBV14
TGTGCCAGCAGCCCGGGACAGGGGGCAGAGACCCAGTACTTC
CASSPGQGAETQYF
>TRBJ2-7|NA|NA|TRBV9
TGTGCCAGCAGCGTAGGCCGGGAATTCTACGAGCAGTACTTC
CASSVGREFYEQYF
>TRBJ1-1|TRBD1|NA|TRBV3-1/TRBV3-2
TGTGCCAGCAGCGACCGGACAGGGGTCAGAGAAGCTTTCTTT
CASSDRTGVREAFF
>TRBJ2-7|NA|NA|TRBV5-1
TGCGCCAGCAGCTTGGGTGGGGGCAGGGCCCGCGAGCAGTACTTC
CASSLGGGRAREQYF
>TRBJ2-3|TRBD2|NA|TRBV9
TGTGCCAGCAGCGACCCTCTAGCGGGGGGGAAAGGCACAGATACGCAGTATTTT
CASSDPLAGGKGTDTQYF
>TRBJ1-6|TRBD1|NA|TRBV7-9
TGTGCCAGCAGTCTTAGCGGTTACAGGGGGATTGTTTCACCCCTCCACTTT
CASSLSGYRGIVSPLHF
>TRBJ2-7|NA|NA|TRBV10-1
TGCGCCAGGGAGGGACTGTCCTTCTCCTACGAGCAGTACTTC
CAREGLSFSYEQYF
>TRBJ1-2|NA|NA|TRBV28
TGTGCCAGCAGGGTAGGGGGAAACTATGGCTACACCTTC
CASRVGGNYGYTF
>TRBJ2-4|NA|NA|TRBV4-1
TGCGCCAGCAGGAGGGGGGGCAGCGAAAACATTCAGTACTTC
CASRRGGSENIQYF
>TRBJ2-3|NA|NA|TRBV3-1/TRBV3-2
TGTGCCAGCAGCCCCTGGGGGCGCGCAGATACGCAGTATTTT
CASSPWGRADTQYF
>TRBJ2-7|NA|few|TRBV5-1
TGCGCCAGCAGCAGCACCTACGAGCAGTACTTC
CASSSTYEQYF
>TRBJ1-1|NA|NA|TRBV30
TGTGCCTGGGAACAATGGACTGAAGCTTTCTTT
CAWEQWTEAFF
>TRBJ2-1|TRBD2|NA|TRBV9
TGTGCCAGCAGCGCCAGGGGACTAGCGGGGTACAATGAGCAGTTCTTC
CASSARGLAGYNEQFF
>TRBJ2-1|TRBD2|NA|TRBV3-1/TRBV3-2
TGTGCCAGCAGCCAAGTTGGGGAGGGCTCCTACAATGAGCAGTTCTTC
CASSQVGEGSYNEQFF
>TRBJ1-1|TRBD1|NA|TRBV6-5
TGTGCCAGCAGAACCGGGACAGGCGGATCTGAAGCTTTCTTT
CASRTGTGGSEAFF
>TRBJ2-7|NA|NA|TRBV10-2
TGCGCCAGCAGTGGAGGGTCCGAGCAGTACTTC
CASSGGSEQYF
>TRBJ1-4|NA|NA|TRBV11-2
TGTGCCAGCAGCTTAGTCGGTGGCGGGAACAGGCTAAATGAAAAACTGTTTTTT
CASSLVGGGNRLNEKLFF
>TRBJ2-1|NA|NA|TRBV5-1
TGCGCCAGCAGCTTGCTTGGACTCTCCTACAATGAGCAGTTCTTC
CASSLLGLSYNEQFF
>TRBJ1-1|NA|NA|TRBV15
TGTGCCACCAGCAGAGAGCGGGGGGCGCAGGGCACTGAAGCTTTCTTT
CATSRERGAQGTEAFF
>TRBJ2-3|NA|NA|TRBV20-1
TGCAGTGCTAGTTCAGGGGCATATGATACGCAGTATTTT
CSASSGAYDTQYF
>TRBJ1-2|TRBD1|NA|TRBV4-2
TGTGCCAGCAGCCAGGAGACGGGACAGCCACATCGCCATGGCTACACCTTC
CASSQETGQPHRHGYTF